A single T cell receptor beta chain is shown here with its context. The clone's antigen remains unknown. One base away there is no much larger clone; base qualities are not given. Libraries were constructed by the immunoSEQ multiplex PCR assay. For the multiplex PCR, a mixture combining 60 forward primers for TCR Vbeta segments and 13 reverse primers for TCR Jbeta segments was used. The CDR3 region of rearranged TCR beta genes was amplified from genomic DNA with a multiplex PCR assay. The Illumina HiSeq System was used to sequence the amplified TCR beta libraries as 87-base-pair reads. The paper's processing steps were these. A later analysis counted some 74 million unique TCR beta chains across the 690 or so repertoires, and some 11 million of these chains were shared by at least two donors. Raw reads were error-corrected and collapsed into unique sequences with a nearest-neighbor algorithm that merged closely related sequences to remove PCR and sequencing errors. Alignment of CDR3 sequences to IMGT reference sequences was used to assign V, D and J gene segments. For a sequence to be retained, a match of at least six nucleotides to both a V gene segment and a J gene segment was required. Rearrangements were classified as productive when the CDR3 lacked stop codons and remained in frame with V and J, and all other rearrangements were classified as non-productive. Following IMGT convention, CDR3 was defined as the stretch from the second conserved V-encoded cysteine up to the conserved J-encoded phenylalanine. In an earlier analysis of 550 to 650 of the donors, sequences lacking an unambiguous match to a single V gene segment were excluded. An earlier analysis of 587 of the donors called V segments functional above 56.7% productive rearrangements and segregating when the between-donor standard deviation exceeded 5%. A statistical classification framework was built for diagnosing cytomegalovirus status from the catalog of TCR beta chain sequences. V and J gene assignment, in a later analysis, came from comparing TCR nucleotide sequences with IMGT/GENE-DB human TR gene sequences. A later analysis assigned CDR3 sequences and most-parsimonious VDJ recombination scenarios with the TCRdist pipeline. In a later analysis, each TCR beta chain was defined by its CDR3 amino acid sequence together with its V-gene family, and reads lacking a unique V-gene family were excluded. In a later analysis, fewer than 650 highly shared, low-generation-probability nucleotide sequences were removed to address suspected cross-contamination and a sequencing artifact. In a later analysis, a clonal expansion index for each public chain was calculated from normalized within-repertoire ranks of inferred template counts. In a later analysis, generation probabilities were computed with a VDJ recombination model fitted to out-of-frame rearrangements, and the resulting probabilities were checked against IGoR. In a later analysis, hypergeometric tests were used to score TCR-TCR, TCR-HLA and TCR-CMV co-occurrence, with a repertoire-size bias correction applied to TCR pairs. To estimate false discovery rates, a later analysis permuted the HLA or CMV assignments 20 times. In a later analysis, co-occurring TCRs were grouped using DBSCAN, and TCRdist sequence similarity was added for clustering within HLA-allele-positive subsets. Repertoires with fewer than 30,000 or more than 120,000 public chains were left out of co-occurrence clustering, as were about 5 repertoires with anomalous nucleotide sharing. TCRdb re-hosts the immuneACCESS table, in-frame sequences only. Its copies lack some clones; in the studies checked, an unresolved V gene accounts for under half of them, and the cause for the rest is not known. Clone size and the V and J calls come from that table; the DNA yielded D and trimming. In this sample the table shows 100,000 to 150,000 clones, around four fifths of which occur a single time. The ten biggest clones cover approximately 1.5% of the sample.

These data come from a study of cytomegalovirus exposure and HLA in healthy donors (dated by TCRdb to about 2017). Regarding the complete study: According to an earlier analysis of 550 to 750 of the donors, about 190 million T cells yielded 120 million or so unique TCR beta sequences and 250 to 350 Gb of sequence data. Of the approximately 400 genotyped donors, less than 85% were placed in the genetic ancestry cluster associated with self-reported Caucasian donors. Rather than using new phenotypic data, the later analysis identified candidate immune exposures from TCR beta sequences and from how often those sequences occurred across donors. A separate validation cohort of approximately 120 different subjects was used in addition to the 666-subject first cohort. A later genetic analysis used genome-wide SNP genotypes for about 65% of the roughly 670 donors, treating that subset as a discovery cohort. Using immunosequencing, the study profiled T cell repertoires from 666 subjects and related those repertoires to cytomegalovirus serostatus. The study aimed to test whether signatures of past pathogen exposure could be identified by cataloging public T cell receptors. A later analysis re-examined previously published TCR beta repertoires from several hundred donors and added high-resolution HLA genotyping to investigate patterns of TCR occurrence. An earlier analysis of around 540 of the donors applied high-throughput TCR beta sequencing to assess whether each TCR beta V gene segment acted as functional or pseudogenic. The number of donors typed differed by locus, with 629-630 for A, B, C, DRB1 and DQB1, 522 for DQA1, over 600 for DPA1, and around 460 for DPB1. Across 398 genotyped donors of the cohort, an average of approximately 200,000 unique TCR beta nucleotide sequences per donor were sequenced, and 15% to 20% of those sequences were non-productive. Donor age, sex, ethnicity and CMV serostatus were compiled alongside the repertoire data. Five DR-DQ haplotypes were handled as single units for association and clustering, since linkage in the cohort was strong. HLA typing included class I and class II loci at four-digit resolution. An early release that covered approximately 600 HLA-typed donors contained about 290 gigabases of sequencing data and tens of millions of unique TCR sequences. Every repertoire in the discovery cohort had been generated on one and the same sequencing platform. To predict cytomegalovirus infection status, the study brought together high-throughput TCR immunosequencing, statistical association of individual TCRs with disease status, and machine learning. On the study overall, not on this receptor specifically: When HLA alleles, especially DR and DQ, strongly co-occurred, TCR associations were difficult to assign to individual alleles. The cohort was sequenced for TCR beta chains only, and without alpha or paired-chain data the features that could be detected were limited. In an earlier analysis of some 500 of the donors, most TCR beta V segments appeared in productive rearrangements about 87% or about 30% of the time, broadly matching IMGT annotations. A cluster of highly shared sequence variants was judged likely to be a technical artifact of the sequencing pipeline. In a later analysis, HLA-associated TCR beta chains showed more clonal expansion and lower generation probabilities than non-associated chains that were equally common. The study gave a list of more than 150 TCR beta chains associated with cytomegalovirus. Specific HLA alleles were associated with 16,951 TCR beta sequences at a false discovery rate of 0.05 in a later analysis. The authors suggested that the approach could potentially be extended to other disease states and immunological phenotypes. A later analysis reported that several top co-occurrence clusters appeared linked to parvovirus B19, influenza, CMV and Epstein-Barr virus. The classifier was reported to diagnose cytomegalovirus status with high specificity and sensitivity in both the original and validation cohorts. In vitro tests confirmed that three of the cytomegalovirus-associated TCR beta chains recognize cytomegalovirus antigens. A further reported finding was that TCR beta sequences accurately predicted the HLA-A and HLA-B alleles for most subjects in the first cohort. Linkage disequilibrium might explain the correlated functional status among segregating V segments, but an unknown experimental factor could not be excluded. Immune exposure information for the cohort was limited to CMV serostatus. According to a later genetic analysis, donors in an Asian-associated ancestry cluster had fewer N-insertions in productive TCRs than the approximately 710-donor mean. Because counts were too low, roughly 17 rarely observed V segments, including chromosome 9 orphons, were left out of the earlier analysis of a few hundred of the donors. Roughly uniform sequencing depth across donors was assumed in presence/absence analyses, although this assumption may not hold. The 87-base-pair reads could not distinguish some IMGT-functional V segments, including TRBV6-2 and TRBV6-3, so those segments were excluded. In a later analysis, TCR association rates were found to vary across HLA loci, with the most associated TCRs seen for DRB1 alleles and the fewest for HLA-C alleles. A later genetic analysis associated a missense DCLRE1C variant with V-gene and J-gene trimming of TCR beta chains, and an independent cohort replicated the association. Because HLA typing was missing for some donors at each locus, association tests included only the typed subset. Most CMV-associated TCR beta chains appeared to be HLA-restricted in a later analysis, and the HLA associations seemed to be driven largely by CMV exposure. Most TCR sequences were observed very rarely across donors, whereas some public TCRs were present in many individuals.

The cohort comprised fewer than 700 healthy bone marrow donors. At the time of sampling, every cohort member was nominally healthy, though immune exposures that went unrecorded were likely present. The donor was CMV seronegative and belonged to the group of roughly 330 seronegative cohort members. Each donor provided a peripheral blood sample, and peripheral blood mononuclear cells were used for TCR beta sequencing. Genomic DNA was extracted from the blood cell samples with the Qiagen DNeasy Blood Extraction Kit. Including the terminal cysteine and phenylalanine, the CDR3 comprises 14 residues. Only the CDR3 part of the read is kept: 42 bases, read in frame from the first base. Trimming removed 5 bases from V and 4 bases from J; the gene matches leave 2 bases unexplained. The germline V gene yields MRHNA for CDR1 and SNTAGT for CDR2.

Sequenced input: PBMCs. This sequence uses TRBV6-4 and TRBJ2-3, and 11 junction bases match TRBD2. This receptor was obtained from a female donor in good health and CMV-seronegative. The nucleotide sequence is TGTGCCAGCAGTCCGGGACTAGCGGCAGATACGCAGTATTTT. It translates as CASSPGLAADTQYF.